The 4 T cell receptor beta chains reported below all come from one sample, sequenced in a study of CD8+ T cells in alopecia areata. CD4+ cells of 5 or 6 patients were subjected to sorting into CD25+CD127- cells. Sequencing relied on a cDNA template that was reverse transcribed from extracted RNA. Only in-frame clones appear in the TCRdb table, and some are missing; sequencing was by immunoSEQ multiplex PCR. The sample holds around 35,000 clones, around half seen once. Material for sequencing was CD4+ Tregs sorted from blood. Source of these receptors: a human donor with alopecia areata.

As for this clone: The junction departs from the called germline gene at one end, perhaps through a read error. V usage is TRBV5-1 and J usage is TRBJ1-2; no firm D call. Germline-derived CDR1 and CDR2 are SGHRS and YFSETQ. CDR3 length: 14 residues. The chain's CDR3 is CASRLDESNYGYTF. CDR3 coding DNA: TGCGCCAGCAGATTGGACGAATCTAACTATGGCTACACCTTC.

This clone was seen only once. The rearrangement joins TRBV28 to TRBJ2-7, with D possibly matching TRBD1 (6 bases). This CDR3 has 20 residues. CDR1 is MDHEN and CDR2 is SYDVKM in the germline V gene. Trimming left V 5 bases short and J 0 bases short, with 29 bases between. In DNA form, the CDR3 reads TGTGCCAGCAGTCCGTATTTCACGGGACAACCACTACACTTCTCCTACGAGCAGTACTTC. Translation: CASSPYFTGQPLHFSYEQYF.

The J gene is TRBJ1-1, the V gene TRBV7-2; 9 nucleotides match TRBD1. Germline values: CDR1 SGHTA, CDR2 FQGNSA. The CDR3 spans 16 residues. The V segment lost 5 bases and the J segment 0 bases; nucleotides outside the gene matches: 7. This CDR3 reads CASSPRTGVMNTEAFF. CDR3 coding DNA: TGTGCCAGCAGCCCAAGGACAGGGGTCATGAACACTGAAGCTTTCTTT.

This rearrangement joins TRBV2 to TRBJ1-2, with D uncertain. This CDR3 has 18 residues. The germline V gene encodes CDR1 SNHLY and CDR2 FYNNEI. Trimming shortened V by 2 bases and J by 1 base, and 20 bases separated the two germline ends. The CDR3 region has the DNA TGTGCCAGCAGTGAATCATTTTGGGGTATTCAGAATAACTATGGCTACACCTTC. Translation gives CASSESFWGIQNNYGYTF. Filled out from reference TRBV2 and TRBJ1-2, the complete variable domain reads EPEVTQTPSHQVTQMGQEVILRCVPISNHLYFYWYRQILGQKVEFLVSFYNNEISEKSEIFDDQFSVERPDGSNFTLKIRSTKLEDSAMYFCASSESFWGIQNNYGYTFGSGTRLTVV.